This section outlines one T cell receptor beta chain sequence together with its context. Method: immunoSEQ multiplex PCR; TCRdb's copy keeps in-frame clones and lacks some. This sample has approximately 51,000 clones; over 75% occur once, and the top ten carry 6.5%. The CDR3 runs to 15 residues. The J segment lost 5 bases and the V segment lost 4 bases, leaving 8 bases of the junction unmatched. In germline, CDR1 is SNHLY, CDR2 FYNNEI. These data belong to a study of blood T cell repertoires in COVID-19. Study context: The samples span acute and convalescent COVID-19 from the United States, Italy and Spain. PBMCs, B-cell-depleted T cells, or T cells provided the cDNA or gDNA that made up the material.

The chain carries TRBV2 and TRBJ2-3; 8 bases are a match to TRBD2. Sequenced material: peripheral blood. The TCR comes from a man aged 45-65 years with active COVID-19. CDR3 in DNA: TGTGCCAGCAGTGGTGCGGGAGGACAAGGAGATACGCAGTATTTT. Translated: CASSGAGGQGDTQYF. The variable domain in full, with the rest retrieved from reference TRBV2 and TRBJ2-3, is EPEVTQTPSHQVTQMGQEVILRCVPISNHLYFYWYRQILGQKVEFLVSFYNNEISEKSEIFDDQFSVERPDGSNFTLKIRSTKLEDSAMYFCASSGAGGQGDTQYFGPGTRLTVL.